The 26 T cell receptor beta chains below were found in one sample sequenced in a study of radiotherapy plus CTLA-4 blockade in lung cancer. The repertoire was sequenced with immunoSEQ multiplex PCR; TCRdb's copy has only in-frame clones and lacks some. The sample includes more than 90,000 clones, about 90% of them seen just once. This material consisted of peripheral blood, taken from a patient treated with radiotherapy plus ipilimumab. Receptors were obtained from a human donor with non-small cell lung cancer that progressed on radiotherapy plus ipilimumab.

This chain joins TRBV2 and TRBJ2-6; D is tentatively TRBD1 or TRBD2 (6 bases each). Germline-derived CDR1 and CDR2 are SNHLY and FYNNEI. The CDR3 has 15 amino acids. V lost 7 bases and J 3 bases, leaving 13 bases between the germline ends. The CDR3 spells CASNPGAGGANVLTF. The CDR3 DNA sequence: TGTGCCAGCAACCCGGGGGCAGGTGGGGCCAACGTCCTGACTTTC.

This clone is a singleton in its sample. V gene TRBV2 combines with J gene TRBJ1-5; D possibly corresponds to TRBD1 (5 bases). V lost 1 base to trimming and J lost 6 bases, with 10 bases between them. The CDR3 consists of 14 residues. Germline V CDR1 and CDR2: SNHLY, FYNNEI. CDR3 loop: CASSEETGAQPQHF. The CDR3, as DNA: TGTGCCAGCAGTGAAGAGACCGGGGCTCAGCCCCAGCATTTT.

The rearrangement links TRBV29-1 to TRBJ2-2; D might be TRBD1 (5 bases). This CDR3 is built from 14 residues. Germline V gene data show CDR1 as SQVTM and CDR2 as ANQGSEA. Trimming took off 6 bases at V and 1 base at J, with 12 bases between the two ends. CDR3 loop: CSVGQLQNTGELFF. Here the CDR3 DNA reads TGCAGCGTGGGGCAACTACAGAACACCGGGGAGCTGTTTTTT.

V is TRBV19 and J is TRBJ2-4; D gene uncertain. CDR1 LNHDA and CDR2 SQIVND come from the germline V gene (reference sequence). V was trimmed by 6 bases and J by 1 base, leaving 7 bases between them. CDR3 length: 13 amino acids. The CDR3 loop is CASSPLAKNIQYF. The DNA of the CDR3 is TGTGCCAGTAGCCCTCTGGCCAAAAACATTCAGTACTTC.

J is TRBJ2-7 and V is TRBV27; D may be TRBD2 (5 bases). Germline CDR1 reads MNHEY; CDR2 reads SMNVEV (reference sequence). Trimming cost V 6 bases and J 5 bases, with 11 bases left between them. There are 12 residues in the CDR3. The CDR3 sequence is CASRNLANEQYF. The CDR3 nucleotides read TGTGCCAGCAGGAACCTAGCTAACGAGCAGTACTTC.

This rearrangement joins TRBV19 to TRBJ2-3, with TRBD2 matching over 8 bases. This CDR3 spans 15 amino acids. Germline V CDR1 and CDR2: LNHDA, SQIVND (reference sequence). V shed 9 bases and J 1 base; nucleotides not matched to a gene: 9. Here the CDR3 DNA reads TGTGCCAGAACAACTAGCGGTATAGGCACAGATACGCAGTATTTT. Encoded protein: CARTTSGIGTDTQYF.

The J gene is TRBJ2-3, the V gene TRBV30; D gene ambiguous. Per germline, CDR1 GTSNPN and CDR2 SVGIG (reference sequence). Trimming took off 0 bases at V and 0 bases at J, with 16 bases between the two ends. CDR3 length: 17 amino acids. In DNA form, the CDR3 reads TGTGCCTGGAGTGTCAAGGCTGGGTTAGGTAGCACAGATACGCAGTATTTT. Its translation: CAWSVKAGLGSTDTQYF.

This chain uses TRBV7-6 with TRBJ2-1; maybe TRBD2 (5 bases). The germline V and J ends were trimmed by 0 bases and 8 bases, with 11 bases remaining between them. The CDR3 covers 14 residues. From germline, CDR1 is SGHVS and CDR2 FNYEAQ. The CDR3 nucleotides read TGTGCCAGCAGCTTAGCAGCGGCGGGTGATGAGCAGTTCTTC. Amino acid sequence: CASSLAAAGDEQFF.

This clone has more than one count but fewer than ten. This sequence joins TRBV6-6 and TRBJ2-7; D is perhaps TRBD1 (6 bases). CDR3 length equals 15 residues. V gave up 5 bases and J gave up 7 bases, with 21 bases separating them. Germline V gives CDR1 MNHNY, CDR2 SVGAGI (reference sequence). As DNA, the CDR3 is TGTGCCAGCAGTGGCGTCGGGGATCAGAGGGGGGAGCAGTACTTC. The encoded protein is CASSGVGDQRGEQYF.

The chain is built from TRBV29-1 and TRBJ2-1, with a weak D call TRBD1 (6 bases). CDR3 size: 14 residues. The V end lost 8 bases, the J end lost 3 bases, and 17 bases lay between the germline ends. Per germline, CDR1 SQVTM and CDR2 ANQGSEA. CDR3 DNA sequence: TGCAGCACATCCACAGGGAGAGGCTACAATGAGCAGTTCTTC. It is translated as CSTSTGRGYNEQFF.

This clone was seen only a few times. V usage is TRBV19 and J usage is TRBJ1-5, with no clear D. V was clipped by 1 base and J by 2 bases, with 21 bases between them. The CDR3 spans 19 residues. CDR1 and CDR2 from the germline V gene are LNHDA and SQIVND (reference sequence). This CDR3 reads CASSIASTKASVGNQPQHF. CDR3 DNA sequence: TGTGCCAGTAGTATAGCTTCAACGAAGGCGTCAGTCGGCAATCAGCCCCAGCATTTT.

The genes are TRBV21-1 and TRBJ2-7; the table assigns TRBD2, which was not confirmed against the DNA. TRBV21-1 is tagged as a pseudogene. This CDR3 has 18 amino acids. CDR3 sequence: CASSKALEREGRLDEQYF. As DNA, the CDR3 is TGTGCCAGCAGCAAAGCGCTAGAGCGGGAGGGCCGTCTTGACGAGCAGTACTTC.

CDR3 coding DNA: TGTGCCAGCAGCCTCGACAGCAATGAGCAGTTCTTC. This gives the protein CASSLDSNEQFF. The chain recombines TRBV7-9 with TRBJ2-1; tentative D call: TRBD1 (5 bases). This CDR3 contains 12 residues. Between the trimmed V and J ends, which lost 5 bases and 6 bases, there was a span of 8 bases. Per the germline V gene, CDR1 is SEHNR and CDR2 is FQNEAQ (reference sequence). The variable domain in full, with the rest retrieved from reference TRBV7-9 and TRBJ2-1, is DTGVSQNPRHKITKRGQNVTFRCDPISEHNRLYWYRQTLGQGPEFLTYFQNEAQLEKSRLLSDRFSAERPKGSFSTLEIQRTEQGDSAMYLCASSLDSNEQFFGPGTRLTVL.

This chain connects TRBV27 to TRBJ2-1, with TRBD2 identical over 12 bases. The CDR3 sequence is 17 residues long. Germline CDR1 is MNHEY and CDR2 is SMNVEV (reference sequence). V was clipped by 3 bases and J by 1 base; unmatched bases: 4. The chain's CDR3 is CASSLGLAGLSYNEQFF. The CDR3 DNA reads as TGTGCCAGCAGTTTGGGACTAGCGGGCCTGTCCTACAATGAGCAGTTCTTC.

The chain links TRBV18 to TRBJ2-1, with 9 nucleotides matching TRBD1. The CDR3 sequence is 15 residues long. V was clipped by 4 bases and J by 3 bases; unmatched bases: 4. Germline V gene sequence: CDR1 KGHSH, CDR2 LQKENI. The CDR3 protein is CASSLGQGDYNEQFF. The CDR3 nucleotides read TGTGCCAGCTCACTGGGACAGGGAGACTACAATGAGCAGTTCTTC.

The CDR3 reads CASSISLSGANVLTF. DNA of the CDR3: TGTGCCAGTAGTATATCACTCTCTGGGGCCAACGTCCTGACTTTC. The chain is built from TRBV19 and TRBJ2-6; D remains unclear. Germline V gene data show CDR1 as LNHDA and CDR2 as SQIVND (reference sequence). The CDR3 is made up of 15 amino acids. V was pared by 2 bases and J by 0 bases, with 5 bases between.

This chain joins TRBV12-2 and TRBJ2-1. TRBV12-2 counts as a pseudogene. This CDR3 has 15 amino acids. CDR3 nucleotides: TGTGCAAGTCGCTTAAGTGGGGACCTTTACAATGAGCAGTTCTTC. Its translation: CASRLSGDLYNEQFF.

The V and J genes are TRBV6-4 and TRBJ2-2, with D hard to call. Deletions cut 3 bases from V and 4 bases from J, with 6 bases between. The CDR3 covers 13 residues. The germline V gene has CDR1 MRHNA and CDR2 SNTAGT. CDR3: CASSDIGTGELFF. DNA for the CDR3: TGTGCCAGCAGTGATATTGGCACCGGGGAGCTGTTTTTT.

As regards this clone: The same CDR3 arises from other DNA sequences in this sample as well. The rearrangement links TRBV5-1 to TRBJ2-7; 9 bases agree with TRBD1. The CDR3 runs 15 residues. From germline, CDR1 is SGHRS and CDR2 YFSETQ. Germline trimming cut 0 bases from V and 6 bases from J; bases unmatched to any gene: 7. In nucleotides, the CDR3 is TGCGCCAGCAGCTTGGGACAGGGGGTTGGGGGCGAGCAGTACTTC. As protein: CASSLGQGVGGEQYF.

About this clone itself: Other DNA sequences in the sample encode the same CDR3. The CDR3 DNA follows: TGCGCCAGCAGCTTGGGGTCTGGAAACACCATATATTTT. Its translation is CASSLGSGNTIYF. The chain uses TRBV5-1 and TRBJ1-3; D not certain. This CDR3 contains 13 residues. V lost 0 bases, J lost 1 base, and 2 bases lay in between. Germline V gene sequence: CDR1 SGHRS, CDR2 YFSETQ.

The chain combines TRBV11-2 with TRBJ2-2; 7 positions agree with TRBD2. The CDR3 has 15 amino acids. CDR1 and CDR2 from the germline V gene are SGHAT and FQNNGV. V gave up 5 bases and J gave up 1 base; unmatched junction bases: 4. CDR3 protein: CASSRWEGNTGELFF. The CDR3 DNA follows: TGTGCCAGCAGCCGGTGGGAGGGGAACACCGGGGAGCTGTTTTTT. Variable domain in full (rest from reference TRBV11-2 and TRBJ2-2): EAGVAQSPRYKIIEKRQSVAFWCNPISGHATLYWYQQILGQGPKLLIQFQNNGVVDDSQLPKDRFSAERLKGVDSTLKIQPAKLEDSAVYLCASSRWEGNTGELFFGEGSRLTVL.

The rearrangement joins TRBV5-1 to TRBJ1-1; D unclear. This CDR3 spans 14 amino acids. Trimming took off 0 bases at V and 1 base at J, with 7 bases between the two ends. Germline CDR1 SGHRS, CDR2 YFSETQ. The CDR3 loop is CASSLADRNTEAFF. The CDR3 DNA follows: TGCGCCAGCAGCTTGGCGGACCGGAACACTGAAGCTTTCTTT.

The rearrangement joins TRBV27 to TRBJ1-1; D is uncertain. Germline loops: CDR1 MNHEY, CDR2 SMNVEV (reference sequence). The CDR3 contains 13 residues. V gave up 8 bases and J gave up 1 base, with 11 bases separating them. CDR3 region: CASAVLENTEAFF. CDR3 sequence (DNA): TGTGCCAGCGCGGTGTTGGAGAACACTGAAGCTTTCTTT.

Concerning this clone: An end of the junction differs from the germline gene, which may be a read error. This sample includes further DNA sequences coding for the same CDR3. CDR3 protein: CASSTHLVDGYTF. CDR3 sequence (DNA): TGCGCCAGCAGTACCCATTTAGTTGATGGCTACACCTTC. The genes are TRBV28 and TRBJ1-2; D not certain. The CDR3 spans 13 residues. Per germline, CDR1 MDHEN and CDR2 SYDVKM.

This rearrangement joins TRBV11-2 to TRBJ1-3; 7 bases are shared with TRBD1. V shed 5 bases, J shed 0 bases, and the junction held 7 bases outside the gene matches. There are 16 residues in the CDR3. The germline V gene encodes CDR1 SGHAT and CDR2 FQNNGV. The CDR3 sequence: CASSPLDRVSGNTIYF. CDR3 DNA: TGTGCCAGCAGCCCCCTCGACAGGGTCTCTGGAAACACCATATATTTT.

On this clone: The sample carries other DNA sequences with the same CDR3. The genes are TRBV19 and TRBJ2-3; D call uncertain. Germline V gives CDR1 LNHDA, CDR2 SQIVND (reference sequence). Trimming took 3 bases from V and 6 from J, leaving 4 bases between them. CDR3 size: 11 residues. The CDR3 spells CASSIGDTQYF. The CDR3, as DNA: TGTGCCAGTAGTATCGGGGATACGCAGTATTTT.